This record looks at one T cell receptor (beta chain) sequence and its context. Additional DNA sequences in this sample encode the identical CDR3. The record originates from a study of blood T cell repertoires in COVID-19. Study overall: Sources were T cells, B-cell-depleted T cells, or PBMCs; the material itself was cDNA or gDNA.

This CDR3 spans 14 amino acids. V gave up 4 bases and J gave up 5 bases; unmatched junction bases: 1. Germline CDR1 is MGHRA and CDR2 is YSYEKL. Participant reports of clinical history set cohort assignment. Data came from immunoSEQ multiplex PCR; TCRdb stores just in-frame clones and leaves some out. The sample lists over 400,000 clones; 88% were seen once. Sequenced input: PBMCs or T cells enriched from blood (not recorded which). This receptor was identified in a woman aged 55-70 years who had recovered from COVID-19. The rearrangement links TRBV4-1 to TRBJ1-5; 11 bases agree with TRBD1. The CDR3 DNA reads TGCGCCAGCAGCCTGGGACAGGGGGATCAGCCCCAGCATTTT. It is translated as CASSLGQGDQPQHF.